The sequence of this T cell receptor (beta chain) was determined in a study of T cell responses to AZD1222 COVID-19 vaccine. The method was immunoSEQ multiplex PCR; TCRdb's version includes in-frame clones alone and lacks a portion of them. The table records roughly 160,000 clones, more than 80% of them present only once. Germline V gene sequence: CDR1 SGHAT, CDR2 FQDESV (reference sequence). Between the trimmed V and J ends, which lost 5 bases and 9 bases, there was a span of 19 bases. This CDR3 has 14 residues. The material was peripheral blood, obtained on day 0 of AZD1222 vaccination. This TCR derives from an adult in good health. The rearrangement uses TRBV11-1 and TRBJ1-2; no reliable D call. Here the CDR3 reads CASSQKTDSISYTF. For the CDR3, the DNA is TGTGCCAGCAGCCAGAAAACTGACTCAATTAGCTACACCTTC.